The next 14 T cell receptor beta chains were all read from a single sample in a study of cytomegalovirus exposure and HLA in healthy donors. With 60 Vbeta and 13 Jbeta primers, the PCR was carried out. Data came from immunoSEQ multiplex PCR; TCRdb stores just in-frame clones and leaves some out. Of roughly 95,000 clones listed, approximately 76% are singletons. The specimen sequenced was PBMCs. The receptor set was obtained from a man younger than 45 in good health and CMV-seropositive.

This clone was counted between two and nine times. The rearrangement uses TRBV7-2 and TRBJ2-2, with D unclear. CDR3 size: 13 residues. Germline values: CDR1 SGHTA, CDR2 FQGNSA. Trimming stripped 10 bases from V and 2 bases from J, with 11 bases between. CDR3 DNA: TGTGCCACCCAGCCGGGTAACACCGGGGAGCTGTTTTTT. Translation: CATQPGNTGELFF.

For the CDR3, the DNA is TGTGCCTGGAAATCGGTGGGGGGGGCAAACACTGAAGCTTTCTTT. Encoded protein: CAWKSVGGANTEAFF. The J gene is TRBJ1-1, the V gene TRBV30; tentatively, D is TRBD1 (6 bases). Deletions cut 4 bases from V and 2 bases from J, with 17 bases between. The CDR3 has 15 amino acids. Germline CDR1 reads GTSNPN; CDR2 reads SVGIG (reference sequence).

The chain couples TRBV28 to TRBJ1-1, with D possibly being TRBD1 (5 bases). This CDR3 contains 14 residues. Trimming pared 10 bases from V and 0 bases from J, leaving 15 bases between. Germline V CDR1 and CDR2: MDHEN, SYDVKM. CDR3 loop: CATCPGGMNTEAFF. In DNA, the CDR3 is TGTGCCACTTGCCCGGGGGGAATGAACACTGAAGCTTTCTTT. Based on the CDR3 plus reference TRBV28 and TRBJ1-1, the full variable domain is DVKVTQSSRYLVKRTGEKVFLECVQDMDHENMFWYRQDPGLGLRLIYFSYDVKMKEKGDIPEGYSVSREKKERFSLILESASTNQTSMYLCATCPGGMNTEAFFGQGTRLTVV.

The rearrangement links TRBV6-5 to TRBJ1-3; 11 nucleotides agree with TRBD1. Unmatched junction bases numbered 7, after V lost 5 bases and J lost 7 bases. The V gene's germline CDR1 is MNHEY and CDR2 SVGAGI. This CDR3 has 15 amino acids. CDR3 sequence reads: CASSPWTGGGNTIYF. The DNA for the CDR3 is TGTGCCAGCAGTCCCTGGACAGGGGGCGGCAACACCATATATTTT.

V gene TRBV4-2 combines with J gene TRBJ1-2, with D unclear. Between the trimmed V and J ends, which lost 3 bases and 2 bases, there was a span of 4 bases. Germline V gives CDR1 LGHNA, CDR2 YNFKEQ. The CDR3 covers 12 residues. This CDR3 is CASSQANYGYTF. The DNA for the CDR3 is TGTGCCAGCAGCCAGGCAAACTATGGCTACACCTTC.

CDR3 amino acids: CASSVGDDRGRPQYF. CDR3 DNA: TGTGCCAGCAGTGTAGGAGACGACAGAGGTCGGCCGCAGTACTTC. J is TRBJ2-7 and V is TRBV6-5; a weak D match, TRBD1 (5 bases). The V and J ends lost 5 bases and 9 bases respectively, with 23 bases between them. The CDR3 loop spans 15 amino acids. Germline V gene data show CDR1 as MNHEY and CDR2 as SVGAGI.

This clone was observed a handful of times. The rearrangement joins TRBV5-1 to TRBJ2-7; D might be TRBD2 (5 bases). V lost 1 base and J 3 bases, leaving 8 bases between the germline ends. In germline, CDR1 is SGHRS, CDR2 YFSETQ. The CDR3 has 13 amino acids. The DNA of the CDR3 is TGCGCCAGCAGCTTGAACAGCGGCTACGAGCAGTACTTC. Its protein is CASSLNSGYEQYF.

The chain joins TRBV27 to TRBJ1-2, with D possibly being TRBD1 (5 bases). Germline CDR1 reads MNHEY; CDR2 reads SMNVEV (reference sequence). The CDR3 is 14 residues long. The V end lost 6 bases, the J end lost 4 bases, and 15 bases lay between the germline ends. The CDR3 loop is CASSPREGPYGYTF. The CDR3 bases are TGTGCCAGCAGCCCACGGGAGGGACCCTATGGCTACACCTTC.

CDR3 nucleotides: TGTGCCAGCAGCCTGGGACAGCGAACCAACAATGAGCAGTTCTTC. Protein product: CASSLGQRTNNEQFF. The rearrangement links TRBV9 to TRBJ2-1, with TRBD1 matching 7 bases. V was pared by 4 bases and J by 5 bases, with 9 bases of the junction left unmatched. The CDR3 sequence is 15 residues long. Germline CDR1 and CDR2: SGDLS and YYNGEE.

This clone has only one observation. The chain joins TRBV28 to TRBJ2-7, with TRBD1 matching 7 bases. The junction had 1 base not matched to a gene; V was cut back by 4 bases and J by 4 bases. There are 12 residues in the CDR3. Germline CDR1 reads MDHEN; CDR2 reads SYDVKM. The CDR3 reads CASSSGQYEQYF. CDR3 in DNA: TGTGCCAGCAGTTCGGGACAGTACGAGCAGTACTTC.

V usage is TRBV2 and J usage is TRBJ1-5; perhaps TRBD1 as D (6 bases). The CDR3 loop spans 14 amino acids. V gave up 4 bases and J gave up 2 bases, with 9 bases separating them. The germline V gene has CDR1 SNHLY and CDR2 FYNNEI. Written as DNA, the CDR3 is TGTGCCAGCAGTGGACAGGCCCGCAATCAGCCCCAGCATTTT. Translation: CASSGQARNQPQHF.

This clone was counted at least ten times. V gene TRBV5-4 combines with J gene TRBJ2-7; D might be TRBD2 (5 bases). This CDR3 comprises 13 residues. Germline lookup yields CDR1 SGHNT and CDR2 YYREEE (reference sequence). The V gene lost 5 bases and the J gene lost 6 bases, with 15 bases spanning the gap. CDR3 protein: CASRIATSGEQYF. Here the CDR3 DNA reads TGTGCCAGCAGAATAGCGACTTCCGGCGAGCAGTACTTC.

This clone was found a few times. The chain joins TRBV28 to TRBJ2-3, with D perhaps TRBD1 (6 bases). The CDR3 consists of 16 residues. The V and J ends lost 6 bases and 2 bases respectively, with 18 bases between them. CDR1 and CDR2 from the germline V gene are MDHEN and SYDVKM. CDR3: CASSPGAGEYTDTQYF. The CDR3 DNA is TGTGCCAGCAGCCCCGGAGCAGGGGAGTACACAGATACGCAGTATTTT.

This chain links TRBV18 with TRBJ1-2; the D gene is possibly TRBD1 (6 bases). CDR3 length equals 13 residues. Trimming removed 0 bases from V and 8 bases from J, with 10 bases in between. Looked up from germline, CDR1 is KGHSH and CDR2 is LQKENI. As DNA, the CDR3 is TGTGCCAGCTCACCACCCCGAGGGGGAGGCTACACCTTC. It yields the protein CASSPPRGGGYTF.